This TCR beta chain was recovered during a study of graft-versus-host responses after intestinal transplantation. The wider study: Tacrolimus plus steroids were given to all recipients for roughly three years, preceded by anti-thymocyte globulin induction.

Sequencing used immunoSEQ multiplex PCR; TCRdb keeps in-frame clones, though not all of them. Among roughly 39,000 clones listed, nearly 95% were seen once. About this clone: Antigen: not known.

There are 13 residues in the CDR3. Germline V gene data show CDR1 as MNHEY and CDR2 as SVGAGI. V shed 2 bases and J shed 7 bases, with 11 bases lying between them. This chain uses TRBV6-5 with TRBJ1-1; a weak D match, TRBD1 (5 bases). This receptor was taken from a human donor who was the organ donor for an intestinal transplant. Source: unstimulated CD8+ T cells sorted from spleen or lymph node cells, taken before transplant. Here the CDR3 reads CASSYLGAVEAFF. In nucleotides, the CDR3 is TGTGCCAGCAGTTACCTAGGGGCGGTTGAAGCTTTCTTT.